This is a list of T cell receptor beta chains from one sample in a study of OX40 agonist ivuxolimab in advanced cancers. Profiled with immunoSEQ multiplex PCR; TCRdb holds only in-frame clones, not every one. The sample holds roughly 61,000 clones, under 90% seen once. The material was CD4+ or CD8+ T cells sorted from blood, obtained in a trial of the OX40 agonist ivuxolimab. The receptors come from an adult with an advanced solid tumor such as melanoma, head and neck, liver or kidney cancer. Each CDR3 is given with its conserved first and last residue. D genes are given only for firm matches. A row's size may be missing; if present it is once, few, many or a size class.

TRBJ2-7 | TRBV6-1 | TRBD1 | medium-sized | 13 | TGTGCCAGCAGTACCGACAGGGGTTACGAGCAGTACTTC | CASSTDRGYEQYF
TRBJ2-7 | TRBV29-1 | - | - | 11 | TGCAGCGTTGAAGGTCCGGACGAGCAGTACTTC | CSVEGPDEQYF
TRBJ2-1 | TRBV7-9 | TRBD2 | - | 15 | TGTGCCAGCAGCAAAGAATCGCTAGCGGGAGATGAGCAGTTCTTC | CASSKESLAGDEQFF
TRBJ1-5 | TRBV19 | TRBD1 | - | 15 | TGTGCCAGTAGTATAACAGGGGGCGAGGGTCAGCCCCAGCATTTT | CASSITGGEGQPQHF
TRBJ2-1 | TRBV4-1 | TRBD2 | - | 14 | TGCGCCAGCAGCCAAGACAGACTAGCCCATGAGCAGTTCTTC | CASSQDRLAHEQFF
TRBJ2-2 | TRBV9 | TRBD2 | - | 15 | TGTGCCAGCAGCACCCGGACTAGCCACTACGGGGAGCTGTTTTTT | CASSTRTSHYGELFF
TRBJ2-7 | TRBV7-2 | TRBD1 | - | 14 | TGTGCCAGCAGCCTAATTGACAGGGGCTACGAGCAGTACTTC | CASSLIDRGYEQYF
TRBJ2-7 | TRBV5-6 | - | - | 14 | TGTGCCAGCAGCTTGTATCAGGTCTCCTACGAGCAGTACTTC | CASSLYQVSYEQYF
TRBJ2-3 | TRBV14 | - | - | 13 | TGTGCCAGCAGCCAAGATTTGGCAGATACGCAGTATTTT | CASSQDLADTQYF
TRBJ2-7 | TRBV7-3 | - | few | 15 | TGTGCCAGCAGCTTAGGCAGCGGGCCCTCCTACGAGCAGTACTTC | CASSLGSGPSYEQYF
TRBJ2-1 | TRBV5-4 | - | - | 17 | TGTGCCAGCAGCTTGGGCGCGTCTGGGGGCCGGTGGAATGAGCAGTTCTTC | CASSLGASGGRWNEQFF
TRBJ2-3 | TRBV7-8 | TRBD2 | - | 16 | TGTGCCAGCAGCTTAGGGGGGGGCGGGAGGGACCCCCCTCCGTATTTT | CASSLGGGGRDPPPYF
TRBJ2-2 | TRBV27 | TRBD2 | - | 23 | TGTGCCAGCAGTTCGAAATTGCCACTTGGGACTAGCGGGAAATTGTTGAACACCGGGGAGCTGTTTTTT | CASSSKLPLGTSGKLLNTGELFF
TRBJ1-1 | TRBV5-4 | TRBD1 | - | 15 | TGTGCCAGCAGCTTGGGCTTACAGGGGGCAACCGAAGCTTTCTTT | CASSLGLQGATEAFF
TRBJ2-7 | TRBV7-2 | - | - | 13 | TGTGCCAGCAGCTTAAGCGGTTCCTACGAGCAGTACTTC | CASSLSGSYEQYF
TRBJ2-1 | TRBV6-4 | TRBD2 | once | 14 | TGTGCCAGCAGTAACCCGGGACTAGCGCCTTTGCAGTTCTTC | CASSNPGLAPLQFF
TRBJ2-7 | TRBV4-2 | TRBD2 | - | 18 | TGTGCCAGCAGTCTAGGACTAGCGTCCCCTAACTACCACTACGAGCAGTACTTC | CASSLGLASPNYHYEQYF
TRBJ1-2 | TRBV4-3 | TRBD1 | - | 16 | TGCGCCAGCAGCCAAGATGGGGCAGGGGGCTATCGAGGCTACACCTTC | CASSQDGAGGYRGYTF
TRBJ1-2 | TRBV6-1 | - | - | 12 | TGTGCCAGCAGTTCAGGGGTGAATGGCTACACCTTC | CASSSGVNGYTF
TRBJ2-3 | TRBV30 | - | - | 13 | TGTGCCTGGGGGGGGGCGGCCACAGATACGCAGTATTTT | CAWGGAATDTQYF
TRBJ1-4 | TRBV9 | - | - | 15 | TGTGCCAGCAGCCCCCCCGGGGGGGGCGATGAAAAACTGTTTTTT | CASSPPGGGDEKLFF
TRBJ2-1 | TRBV7-3 | TRBD2 | - | 16 | TGTGCCAGCAGCGGCGGGACTAGCGGGATTCACAATGAGCAGTTCTTC | CASSGGTSGIHNEQFF
TRBJ1-2 | TRBV19 | TRBD1 | - | 17 | TGTGCCAGTAGTATAGGGAGGGACAGGGTAGGTTACGTCGGCTACACCTTC | CASSIGRDRVGYVGYTF
TRBJ1-4 | TRBV28 | TRBD1 | - | 17 | TGTGCCAGCAGTCAAATAACAGGGGGCTGGGACGGTGAAAAACTGTTTTTT | CASSQITGGWDGEKLFF
TRBJ1-2 | TRBV19 | TRBD1 | - | 17 | TGTTTCTCCTGGCAGGGGGCAGAAATCCCTATCAACTATGGCTACACCTTC | CFSWQGAEIPINYGYTF
TRBJ1-1 | TRBV28 | - | - | 17 | TGTGCCAGCAGCCGGCCTCCCGGGGGACAACTGAACACTGAAGCTTTCTTT | CASSRPPGGQLNTEAFF
TRBJ2-1 | TRBV7-3 | TRBD2 | few | 15 | TGTGCCAGCAGCCCCGGGGTAGCGGGAGTCCCTGAGCAGTTCTTC | CASSPGVAGVPEQFF
TRBJ2-7 | TRBV6-1 | - | - | 13 | TGTGCCAGCAAGAGAGAACAGGGCTACGAGCAGTACTTC | CASKREQGYEQYF
TRBJ2-7 | TRBV2 | - | - | 13 | TGTGCCAGCAAGTATGAGGGGGCCTACGAGCAGTACTTC | CASKYEGAYEQYF
TRBJ2-1 | TRBV7-2 | TRBD1 | - | 14 | TGTGCCAGCAGCTCGGACAGGGCCGGGTATGAGCAGTTCTTC | CASSSDRAGYEQFF
TRBJ2-1 | TRBV7-2 | - | - | 15 | TGTGCCAGCAGCTTAGCGGGAAGCTCCTACAATGAGCAGTTCTTC | CASSLAGSSYNEQFF
TRBJ1-1 | TRBV18 | - | - | 14 | TGTGCCAGCTCTCGCGAACGGGGCGCCACTGAAGCTTTCTTT | CASSRERGATEAFF
TRBJ1-4 | TRBV7-9 | - | - | 14 | TGTGCCAGCAGCTCAACAGGGTTCGGTGAAAAACTGTTTTTT | CASSSTGFGEKLFF
TRBJ2-1 | TRBV4-1 | TRBD2 | - | 19 | TGCGCCAGCAGCCAGCTGGGACTAGCGGGAGGGCCCGGCCACAATGAGCAGTTCTTC | CASSQLGLAGGPGHNEQFF
TRBJ2-1 | TRBV18 | - | few | 14 | TGTGCCAGCTCACCCCCCTCCCTACAGGGTCCGTTGTTCTTC | CASSPPSLQGPLFF
TRBJ2-7 | TRBV9 | - | - | 15 | TGTGCCAGCAGCGTAGGGGAGTCCTCCATCTACGAGCAGTACTTC | CASSVGESSIYEQYF
TRBJ2-2 | TRBV19 | - | - | 14 | TGTGCCAGTAACCGGGACCTGAACACCGGGGAGCTGTTTTTT | CASNRDLNTGELFF
TRBJ1-4 | TRBV4-2 | - | - | 21 | TGTGCCAGCAGCCGATACCCTGTAGGGCCGCAAGATACGAAGATTGGAAAAAAACTGTTTTTT | CASSRYPVGPQDTKIGKKLFF
TRBJ1-2 | TRBV5-4 | - | - | 17 | TGTGCCAGCAGCTCGGTTGTTGGGGGAGGGGGAAACTATGGCTACACCTTC | CASSSVVGGGGNYGYTF
TRBJ2-3 | TRBV7-8 | TRBD2 | few | 16 | TGTGCCAGCAGCCAACGGACTAGCGGGATAACAGATACGCAGTATTTT | CASSQRTSGITDTQYF
TRBJ1-6 | TRBV11-2 | - | - | 13 | TGTGCCAGCAGCTTAAACGCCGGATCACCCCTCCACTTT | CASSLNAGSPLHF
TRBJ2-5 | TRBV18 | TRBD1 | - | 16 | TGTGCCAGCTCACCACCGGGGACAGGGGGAATGGAGACCCAGTACTTC | CASSPPGTGGMETQYF
TRBJ2-5 | TRBV5-1 | - | - | 14 | TGCGCCAGCAGCTTGCTACGGCAGAAAGAGACCCAGTACTTC | CASSLLRQKETQYF
TRBJ1-2 | TRBV6-1 | TRBD1 | - | 14 | TGTGCCAGCAGTATCCGGACAGGGGGATATGGCTACACCTTC | CASSIRTGGYGYTF
TRBJ2-1 | TRBV7-6 | TRBD2 | - | 18 | TGTGCCAGCAGCTCTGTTCTAGCGGGAGTGACCCTCAGCAATGAGCAGTTCTTC | CASSSVLAGVTLSNEQFF
TRBJ2-1 | TRBV10-2 | - | once | 16 | TGCGCCAGCAGACGGGGAGGGGGAGTAGCCTACAATGAGCAGTTCTTC | CASRRGGGVAYNEQFF
TRBJ1-2 | TRBV2 | TRBD1 | few | 12 | TGTGCCAGCAGTACGGACAGGTTTGGCTACACCTTC | CASSTDRFGYTF
TRBJ2-1 | TRBV18 | TRBD2 | - | 16 | TGTGCCAGCTCCCCATCTGGAGGAGCGGGGTACAATGAGCAGTTCTTC | CASSPSGGAGYNEQFF
TRBJ2-1 | TRBV29-1 | TRBD2 | - | 18 | TGCAGCGTTGAAGTCGGATGGGAACGGGAGGGCCAATACAATGAGCAGTTCTTC | CSVEVGWEREGQYNEQFF
TRBJ1-1 | TRBV10-2 | TRBD1 | - | 16 | TGCGCCAGCAGTGGTTCGGACAGGGGGCTGAACACTGAAGCTTTCTTT | CASSGSDRGLNTEAFF
TRBJ1-1 | TRBV18 | - | - | 16 | TGTGCCAGCACGGGACAAGGTGGGGATATGAACACTGAAGCTTTCTTT | CASTGQGGDMNTEAFF
TRBJ2-2 | TRBV28 | - | - | 15 | TGTGCCAGCAGAGTTGCGCACTCGAACACCGGGGAGCTGTTTTTT | CASRVAHSNTGELFF
TRBJ2-1 | TRBV6-5 | - | - | 15 | TGTGCCAGCAGTTACGCTCCCGCCTCCTACAATGAGCAGTTCTTC | CASSYAPASYNEQFF
TRBJ1-1 | TRBV11-2 | - | - | 11 | TGTGCCAGCCGGGGGTACACTGAAGCTTTCTTT | CASRGYTEAFF
TRBJ2-5 | TRBV25-1 | TRBD1 | - | 15 | TGTGCCAGCAGTGTCGACAGGGGGCCGGGGGAGACCCAGTACTTC | CASSVDRGPGETQYF